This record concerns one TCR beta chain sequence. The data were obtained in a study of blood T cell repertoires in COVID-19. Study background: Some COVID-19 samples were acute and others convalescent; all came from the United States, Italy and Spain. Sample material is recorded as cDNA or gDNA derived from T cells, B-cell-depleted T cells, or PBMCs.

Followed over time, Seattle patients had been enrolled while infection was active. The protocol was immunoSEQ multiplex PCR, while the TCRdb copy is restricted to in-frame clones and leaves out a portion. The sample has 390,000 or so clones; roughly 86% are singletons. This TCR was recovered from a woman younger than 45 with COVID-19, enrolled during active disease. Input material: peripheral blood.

Here the CDR3 DNA reads TGTGCCAGCTTCCACCCGAGCTCCTACAATGAGCAGTTCTTC. Translation gives CASFHPSSYNEQFF. The J gene is TRBJ2-1, the V gene TRBV28, with D unclear. V lost 8 bases to trimming and J lost 0 bases, with 11 bases between them. Germline CDR1 and CDR2: MDHEN and SYDVKM. The CDR3 loop spans 14 amino acids.